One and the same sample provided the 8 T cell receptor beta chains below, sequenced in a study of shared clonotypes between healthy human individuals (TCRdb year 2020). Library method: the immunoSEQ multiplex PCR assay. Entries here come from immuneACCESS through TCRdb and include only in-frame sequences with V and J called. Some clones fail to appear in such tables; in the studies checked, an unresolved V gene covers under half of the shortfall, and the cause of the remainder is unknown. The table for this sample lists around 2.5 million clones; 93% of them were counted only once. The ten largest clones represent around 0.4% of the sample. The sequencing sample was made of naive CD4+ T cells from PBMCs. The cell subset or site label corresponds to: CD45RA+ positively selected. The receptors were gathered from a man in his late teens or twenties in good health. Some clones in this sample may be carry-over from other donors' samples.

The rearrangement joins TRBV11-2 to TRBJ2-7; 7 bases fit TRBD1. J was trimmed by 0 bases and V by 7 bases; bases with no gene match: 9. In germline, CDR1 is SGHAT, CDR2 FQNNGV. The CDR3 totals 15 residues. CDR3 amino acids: CASTTPRTGSYEQYF. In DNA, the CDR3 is TGTGCCAGCACCACTCCCCGGACAGGCTCCTACGAGCAGTACTTC.

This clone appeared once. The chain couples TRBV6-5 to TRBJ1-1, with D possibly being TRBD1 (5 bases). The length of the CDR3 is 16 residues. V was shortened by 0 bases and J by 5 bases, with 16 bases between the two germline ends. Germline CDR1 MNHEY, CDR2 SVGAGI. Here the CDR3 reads CASSYSTDVAGTEAFF. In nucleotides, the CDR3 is TGTGCCAGCAGTTACTCGACAGACGTGGCGGGGACTGAAGCTTTCTTT.

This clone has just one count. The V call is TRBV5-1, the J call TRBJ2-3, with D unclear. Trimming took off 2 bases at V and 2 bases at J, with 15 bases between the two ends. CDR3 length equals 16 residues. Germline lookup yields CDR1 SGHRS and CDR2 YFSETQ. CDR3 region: CASSFPTEYSTDTQYF. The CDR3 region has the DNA TGCGCCAGCAGCTTCCCAACCGAATACTCCACAGATACGCAGTATTTT.

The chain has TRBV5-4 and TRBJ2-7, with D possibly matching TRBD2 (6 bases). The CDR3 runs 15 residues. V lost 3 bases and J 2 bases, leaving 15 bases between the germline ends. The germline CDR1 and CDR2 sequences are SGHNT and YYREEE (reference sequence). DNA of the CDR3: TGTGCCAGCAGCTGGGACTTCCAGGGAGCCTACGAGCAGTACTTC. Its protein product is CASSWDFQGAYEQYF.

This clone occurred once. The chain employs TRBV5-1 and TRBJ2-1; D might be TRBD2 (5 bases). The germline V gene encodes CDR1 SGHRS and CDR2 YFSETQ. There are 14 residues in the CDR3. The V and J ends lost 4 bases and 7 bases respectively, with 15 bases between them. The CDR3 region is CASSLGGQPNEQFF. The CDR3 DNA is TGCGCCAGCAGCCTTGGAGGCCAACCAAATGAGCAGTTCTTC.

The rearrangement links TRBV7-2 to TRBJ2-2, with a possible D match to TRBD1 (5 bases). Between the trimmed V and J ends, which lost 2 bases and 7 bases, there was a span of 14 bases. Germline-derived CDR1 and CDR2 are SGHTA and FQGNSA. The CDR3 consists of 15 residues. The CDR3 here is CASSLRQGMIGELFF. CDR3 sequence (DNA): TGTGCCAGCAGCTTACGGCAGGGAATGATCGGGGAGCTGTTTTTT. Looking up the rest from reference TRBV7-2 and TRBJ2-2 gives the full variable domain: GAGVSQSPSNKVTEKGKDVELRCDPISGHTALYWYRQSLGQGLEFLIYFQGNSAPDKSGLPSDRFSAERTGGSVSTLTIQRTQQEDSAVYLCASSLRQGMIGELFFGEGSRLTVL.

The CDR3 reads CASSAEQGPYEQYF. In DNA, the CDR3 is TGTGCCAGCAGTGCCGAACAGGGGCCCTACGAGCAGTACTTC. This sequence joins TRBV6-1 and TRBJ2-7; 7 bases line up with TRBD1. The germline CDR1 and CDR2 sequences are MNHNS and SASEGT. The junction had 5 bases not matched to a gene; V was cut back by 4 bases and J by 2 bases. This CDR3 has 14 residues.

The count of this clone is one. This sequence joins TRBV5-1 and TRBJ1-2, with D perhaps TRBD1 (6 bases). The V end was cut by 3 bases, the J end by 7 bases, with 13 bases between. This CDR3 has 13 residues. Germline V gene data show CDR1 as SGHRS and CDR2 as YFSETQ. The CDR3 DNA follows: TGCGCCAGCAGCTGGGGGCAGAGCGGTGGCTACACCTTC. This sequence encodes CASSWGQSGGYTF.